This is a list of T cell receptor beta chains from one sample in a study of T-cell reconstitution after alpha-beta-depleted transplantation in children. TCRdb passed the PCR reads through MiXCR, listing each CDR3 protein once. There are around 200,000 distinct CDR3 sequences in the sample; about a sixth occur only once, and 43% lies in the top ten. This specimen was PBMCs, mostly from graft donor cells, taken 360 days after TCRalphabeta/CD19-depleted stem cell transplant. Every receptor here comes from a male patient between 2 and 9 years old who had a stem cell transplant for acute lymphoblastic leukemia, so the T cells may come from the graft donor. Both conserved end residues are part of each CDR3. A D gene is named only where the DNA matches it firmly. A row's size may be missing; if present it is once, few, many or a size class.

D,size,J,V,CDR3,DNA
TRBD2,few,TRBJ2-2,TRBV6-5,CASSYWRGDTGELFF,TGTGCCAGCAGTTACTGGCGGGGGGACACCGGGGAGCTGTTTTTT
-,many,TRBJ1-1,TRBV15,CATSSGARRETEAFF,TGTGCCACCAGCTCGGGGGCACGCCGCGAGACTGAAGCTTTCTTT
-,-,TRBJ2-2,TRBV2,CASSEYPSGGELFF,TGTGCCAGCAGTGAATATCCGTCGGGCGGGGAGCTGTTTTTT
-,few,TRBJ2-2,TRBV5-5,CASSYPEGSRAGELFF,TGTGCCAGCAGCTACCCGGAAGGCAGTAGGGCCGGGGAGCTGTTTTTT
-,few,TRBJ2-1,TRBV5-1,CASSGDTSYNEQFF,TGCGCCAGCAGCGGAGACACTTCCTACAATGAGCAGTTCTTC
-,many,TRBJ2-1,TRBV7-2,CASSLVVRGAAYNEQFF,TGTGCCAGCAGCTTAGTCGTCCGGGGGGCCGCCTACAATGAGCAGTTCTTC
-,-,TRBJ1-3,TRBV11-1,CASRDGDGQPSFSGNTIYF,TGTGCCAGCAGGGATGGGGACGGACAGCCTTCTTTCTCTGGAAACACCATATATTTT
-,-,TRBJ2-7,TRBV10-3,CAISETQGSSYEQYF,TGTGCCATCAGTGAGACCCAGGGGAGCTCCTACGAGCAGTACTTC
-,few,TRBJ2-7,TRBV12-3/TRBV12-4,CASSSQTGTYEQYF,TGTGCCAGCAGTTCCCAGACAGGGACTTACGAGCAGTACTTC
-,-,TRBJ2-1,TRBV12-3/TRBV12-4,CASSLPLVGVGSNEQFF,TGTGCCAGCAGTTTACCCCTAGTGGGGGTGGGCTCCAATGAGCAGTTCTTC
TRBD1,few,TRBJ1-4,TRBV7-2,CASSLGQRNEKLFF,TGTGCCAGCAGCTTGGGACAGAGGAACGAAAAACTGTTTTTT
-,few,TRBJ1-1,TRBV5-1,CASSLTSGVNTEAFF,TGCGCCAGCAGCTTAACGTCAGGGGTGAACACTGAAGCTTTCTTT
-,many,TRBJ2-7,TRBV5-1,CASSSSQGHYEQYF,TGCGCCAGCAGCAGCTCTCAGGGCCACTACGAGCAGTACTTC
-,few,TRBJ1-5,TRBV15,CATSRDAQGYSNQPQHF,TGTGCCACCAGCAGAGATGCACAGGGTTATAGCAATCAGCCCCAGCATTTT
-,-,TRBJ2-7,TRBV5-5,CASSLTPGQAYEQYF,TGTGCCAGCAGCTTAACTCCAGGGCAGGCTTACGAGCAGTACTTC
TRBD1,few,TRBJ2-3,TRBV7-2,CASRKRGQGASDTQYF,TGTGCCAGCAGAAAAAGAGGACAGGGGGCGTCAGATACGCAGTATTTT
-,many,TRBJ1-1,TRBV20-1,CSAPQGNTEAFF,TGCAGTGCCCCTCAGGGTAACACTGAAGCTTTCTTT
-,-,TRBJ1-6,TRBV30,CAWSGSANSPLHF,TGTGCCTGGAGTGGCAGCGCAAATTCACCCCTCCACTTT
-,-,TRBJ1-6,TRBV12-3/TRBV12-4,CASSTGYNRRSPLHF,TGTGCCAGCAGTACAGGGTACAATAGGCGATCACCCCTCCACTTT
-,-,TRBJ2-3,TRBV7-3,CASSLQRADTQYF,TGTGCCAGCAGCCTTCAACGGGCAGATACGCAGTATTTT
TRBD1,-,TRBJ1-2,TRBV3-1,CASSPGQGYNYGYTF,TGTGCCAGCAGCCCGGGACAGGGATATAACTATGGCTACACCTTC
-,-,TRBJ1-2,TRBV20-1,CSARGQSGYTF,TGCAGTGCTAGAGGTCAAAGTGGCTACACCTTC
-,-,TRBJ2-2,TRBV4-2,CASSPPGNPNTGELFF,TGTGCCAGCAGCCCCCCAGGGAACCCGAACACCGGGGAGCTGTTTTTT
-,-,TRBJ2-3,TRBV11-2,CASALGGTDTQYF,TGTGCCAGCGCGTTGGGAGGAACAGATACGCAGTATTTT
-,-,TRBJ2-2,TRBV4-2,CATIGPSGTGELFF,TGTGCCACCATAGGGCCGTCGGGGACCGGGGAGCTGTTTTTT
TRBD1,few,TRBJ2-2,TRBV6-1,CASTPGQGVAGELFF,TGTGCCAGCACCCCGGGACAGGGTGTTGCCGGGGAGCTGTTTTTT
TRBD2,few,TRBJ2-3,TRBV20-1,CSARAPSGSFNPLYF,TGCAGTGCTAGAGCCCCTAGCGGGAGCTTTAATCCTCTGTATTTT
-,-,TRBJ1-2,TRBV6-1,CASSEAGTNYGYTF,TGTGCCAGCAGTGAGGCAGGGACTAACTATGGCTACACCTTC
-,few,TRBJ2-7,TRBV4-1,CASSQGTYEQYF,TGCGCCAGCAGCCAGGGGACTTACGAGCAGTACTTC
-,-,TRBJ2-3,TRBV5-1,CASSLGQDQDTQYF,TGCGCCAGCAGCTTGGGACAGGACCAAGATACGCAGTATTTT
TRBD2,-,TRBJ2-5,TRBV7-2,CASSPMGGETQYF,TGTGCCAGCAGCCCGATGGGAGGGGAGACCCAGTACTTC
-,many,TRBJ2-2,TRBV20-1,CSAAEHRELFF,TGCAGTGCTGCAGAACACCGGGAGCTGTTTTTT
-,-,TRBJ1-1,TRBV27,CASSRTVGRVGTEAFF,TGTGCCAGCAGCCGGACCGTGGGCAGGGTCGGCACTGAAGCTTTCTTT
-,-,TRBJ2-6,TRBV6-5,CASSYGQGSSGANVLTF,TGTGCCAGCAGTTACGGCCAGGGATCTTCTGGGGCCAACGTCCTGACTTTC
TRBD2,-,TRBJ2-3,TRBV20-1,CSARRVGLAGTDTQYF,TGCAGTGCTAGAAGAGTGGGGCTAGCGGGGACAGATACGCAGTATTTT
TRBD1,few,TRBJ2-1,TRBV29-1,CSVDRGPYNEQFF,TGCAGCGTCGACAGGGGCCCCTACAATGAGCAGTTCTTC
-,few,TRBJ2-1,TRBV12-3/TRBV12-4,CASSLGPGASNEQFF,TGTGCCAGCAGTTTAGGGCCTGGGGCCTCCAATGAGCAGTTCTTC
-,few,TRBJ2-7,TRBV29-1,CSVEDLGTSYEQYF,TGCAGCGTTGAAGATCTGGGGACATCCTACGAGCAGTACTTC
-,few,TRBJ2-7,TRBV28,CASSLVAAQRNTEQYF,TGTGCCAGCAGTTTAGTAGCGGCGCAGCGCAACACTGAGCAGTACTTC
-,-,TRBJ1-1,TRBV20-1,CSASAPGAKAFF,TGCAGTGCTAGTGCCCCGGGAGCAAAAGCTTTCTTT